These 7 T cell receptor beta chains share one sample of origin, sequenced in a study of T-cell memory formation after mild COVID-19. MiXCR, applied by TCRdb to the 5' RACE reads, yields one record per CDR3 protein. The table lists approximately 150,000 distinct CDR3 sequences, 10% to 15% of them singletons, with 3.3% in the top ten. What was sequenced was PBMCs or a T cell subset sorted from them (not recorded which). These receptors were taken from a man aged 18 to 29 who had mild COVID-19 (a few samples of this study predate the infection). Cell type and time point are not known.

This clonotype was counted many times. This chain connects TRBV4-3 to TRBJ2-2, with a tentative D call TRBD2 (5 bases). This CDR3 has 14 amino acids. Germline-derived CDR1 and CDR2 are LGHNA and YSLEER. Between the trimmed V and J ends, which lost 4 bases and 2 bases, there was a span of 8 bases. Written as DNA, the CDR3 is TGCGCCAGCAGCCGTCGGACTAACACCGGGGAGCTGTTTTTT. Translating it yields CASSRRTNTGELFF.

Only a few counts were recorded for this clonotype. The CDR3 loop reads CASSEQGARYEQYF. The CDR3 region has the DNA TGTGCCTCCTCGGAACAGGGGGCGCGATACGAGCAGTACTTC. The J gene is TRBJ2-7, the V gene TRBV2; 9 bases are shared with TRBD1. This CDR3 is built from 14 residues. Germline V CDR1 and CDR2: SNHLY, FYNNEI. J lost 4 bases, V lost 11 bases, and 12 bases had no gene match.

A few counts support this clonotype. This sequence joins TRBV7-2 and TRBJ2-5; D is uncertain. The CDR3 contains 12 residues. Trimming pared 5 bases from V and 5 bases from J, leaving 9 bases between. Germline V CDR1 and CDR2: SGHTA, FQGNSA. CDR3 sequence reads: CASSPSRETQYF. CDR3 DNA: TGTGCCAGCAGCCCGAGCAGGGAGACCCAGTACTTC.

The V gene is TRBV7-8, the J gene TRBJ2-5; D may be TRBD2 (5 bases). This CDR3 has 14 residues. Trimming removed 1 base at V and 4 bases at J, with 10 bases between. Germline CDR1 is SGHVS and CDR2 is FQNEAQ. In nucleotides, the CDR3 is TGTGCCAGCAGCTTAGGCAGTCGGGGAGAGACCCAGTACTTC. Amino acids: CASSLGSRGETQYF.

The chain couples TRBV28 to TRBJ1-1; D unresolved. V shed 3 bases and J shed 7 bases, with 9 bases lying between them. Germline V gene sequence: CDR1 MDHEN, CDR2 SYDVKM. This CDR3 has 12 residues. CDR3 sequence reads: CASSFRGYEAFF. CDR3 coding DNA: TGTGCCAGCAGTTTTCGGGGTTATGAAGCTTTCTTT. Using reference TRBV28 and TRBJ1-1 for the parts outside the CDR3, the full variable domain is DVKVTQSSRYLVKRTGEKVFLECVQDMDHENMFWYRQDPGLGLRLIYFSYDVKMKEKGDIPEGYSVSREKKERFSLILESASTNQTSMYLCASSFRGYEAFFGQGTRLTVV.

This clonotype has just a few counts. CDR3: CASSWGQGMQETQYF. The CDR3, as DNA: TGCGCCAGCAGCTGGGGACAGGGGATGCAAGAGACCCAGTACTTC. The rearrangement uses TRBV5-1 and TRBJ2-5; 10 nucleotides align to TRBD1. The J segment lost 2 bases and the V segment lost 3 bases, leaving 4 bases of the junction unmatched. The CDR3 spans 15 residues. Germline values: CDR1 SGHRS, CDR2 YFSETQ.

The chain combines TRBV18 with TRBJ2-7; 8 nucleotides match TRBD1. V lost 6 bases, J lost 5 bases, and 15 bases stayed unmatched. The germline gives CDR1 KGHSH, CDR2 LQKENI. The CDR3 covers 16 residues. For the CDR3, the DNA is TGTGCCAGCTCTCCCCCAGGATCGACAGGGGCCCACGAGCAGTACTTC. It yields the protein CASSPPGSTGAHEQYF.